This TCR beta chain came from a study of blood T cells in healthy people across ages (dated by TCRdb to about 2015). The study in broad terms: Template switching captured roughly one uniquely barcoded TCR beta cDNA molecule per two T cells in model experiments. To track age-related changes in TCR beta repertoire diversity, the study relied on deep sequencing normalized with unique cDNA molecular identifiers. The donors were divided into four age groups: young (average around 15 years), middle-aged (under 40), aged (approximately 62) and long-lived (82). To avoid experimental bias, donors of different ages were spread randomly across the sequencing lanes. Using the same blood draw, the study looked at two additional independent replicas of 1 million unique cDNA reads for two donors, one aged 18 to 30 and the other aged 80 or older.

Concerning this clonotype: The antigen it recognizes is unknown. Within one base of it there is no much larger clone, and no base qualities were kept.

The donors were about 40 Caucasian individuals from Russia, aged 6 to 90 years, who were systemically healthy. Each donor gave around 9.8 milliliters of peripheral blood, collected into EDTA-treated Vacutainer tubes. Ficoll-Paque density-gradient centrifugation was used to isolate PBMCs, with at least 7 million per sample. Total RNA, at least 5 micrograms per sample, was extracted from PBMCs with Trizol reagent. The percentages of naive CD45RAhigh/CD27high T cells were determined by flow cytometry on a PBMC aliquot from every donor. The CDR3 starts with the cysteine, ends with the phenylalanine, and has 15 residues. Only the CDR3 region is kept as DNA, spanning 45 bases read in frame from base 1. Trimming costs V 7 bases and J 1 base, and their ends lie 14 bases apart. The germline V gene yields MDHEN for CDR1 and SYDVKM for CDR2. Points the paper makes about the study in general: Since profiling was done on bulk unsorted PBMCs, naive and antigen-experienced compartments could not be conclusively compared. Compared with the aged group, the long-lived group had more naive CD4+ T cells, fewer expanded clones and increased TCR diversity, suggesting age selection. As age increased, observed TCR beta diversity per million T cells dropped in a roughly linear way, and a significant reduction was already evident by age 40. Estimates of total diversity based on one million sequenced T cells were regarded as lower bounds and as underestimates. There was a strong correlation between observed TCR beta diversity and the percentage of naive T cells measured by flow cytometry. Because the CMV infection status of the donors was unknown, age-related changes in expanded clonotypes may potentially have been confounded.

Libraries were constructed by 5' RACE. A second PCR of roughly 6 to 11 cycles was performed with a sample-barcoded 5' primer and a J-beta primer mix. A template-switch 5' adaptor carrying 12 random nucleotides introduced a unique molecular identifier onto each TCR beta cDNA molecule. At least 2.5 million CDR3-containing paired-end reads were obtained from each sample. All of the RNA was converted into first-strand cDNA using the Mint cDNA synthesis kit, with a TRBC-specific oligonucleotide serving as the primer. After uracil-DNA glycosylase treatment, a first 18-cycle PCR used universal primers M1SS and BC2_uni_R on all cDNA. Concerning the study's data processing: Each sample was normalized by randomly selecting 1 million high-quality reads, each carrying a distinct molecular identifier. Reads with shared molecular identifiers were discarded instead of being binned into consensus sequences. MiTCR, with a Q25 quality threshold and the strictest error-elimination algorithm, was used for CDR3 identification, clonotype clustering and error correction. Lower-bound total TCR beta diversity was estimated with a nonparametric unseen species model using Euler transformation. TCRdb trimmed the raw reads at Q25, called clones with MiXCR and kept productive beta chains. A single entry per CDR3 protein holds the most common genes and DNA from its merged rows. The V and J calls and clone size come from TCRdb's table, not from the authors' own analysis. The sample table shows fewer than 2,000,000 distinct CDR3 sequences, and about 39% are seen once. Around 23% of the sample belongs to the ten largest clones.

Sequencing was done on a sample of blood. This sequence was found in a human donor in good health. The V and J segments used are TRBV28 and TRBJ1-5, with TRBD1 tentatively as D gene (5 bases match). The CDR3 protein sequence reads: CASTPGTLSNQPQHF. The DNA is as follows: TGTGCCAGCACCCCGGGGACGTTGAGCAATCAGCCCCAGCATTTT.